The T cell receptor beta chain described here comes from a study of cytomegalovirus exposure and HLA in healthy donors. Deletions cut 2 bases from V and 0 bases from J, with 14 bases between. The CDR3 consists of 16 residues. The V gene's germline CDR1 is SGHDT and CDR2 YYEEEE. Using immunoSEQ multiplex PCR, the repertoire was profiled, and TCRdb retains in-frame clones only, with some absent. Of about 110,000 clones in the sample, 70% to 85% were seen once. V and J are TRBV5-6 and TRBJ1-1; D call uncertain. The material sequenced was PBMCs. The clonotype originates from a woman younger than 35 in good health and CMV-seronegative. This CDR3 reads CASSLFLPPMNTEAFF. The CDR3, as DNA: TGTGCCAGCAGCTTATTCTTACCCCCTATGAACACTGAAGCTTTCTTT.